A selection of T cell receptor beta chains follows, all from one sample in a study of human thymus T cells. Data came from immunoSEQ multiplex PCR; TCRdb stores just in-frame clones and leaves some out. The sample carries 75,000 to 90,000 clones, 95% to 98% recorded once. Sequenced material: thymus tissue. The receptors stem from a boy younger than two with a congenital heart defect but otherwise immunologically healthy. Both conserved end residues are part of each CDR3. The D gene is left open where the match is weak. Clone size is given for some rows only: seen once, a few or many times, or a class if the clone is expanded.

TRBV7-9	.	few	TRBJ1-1	CASSHDGGLNTEAFF	TGTGCCAGCAGCCACGACGGGGGGCTGAACACTGAAGCTTTCTTT
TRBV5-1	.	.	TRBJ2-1	CASSLIVRAYNEQFF	TGCGCCAGCAGTCTAATAGTAAGGGCCTACAATGAGCAGTTCTTC
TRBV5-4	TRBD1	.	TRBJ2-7	CASSFRDRDHEQYF	TGTGCCAGCAGCTTCCGGGACAGGGACCACGAGCAGTACTTC
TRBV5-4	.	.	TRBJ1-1	CASSSREIMNTEAFF	TGTGCCAGCAGCTCCCGGGAAATTATGAACACTGAAGCTTTCTTT
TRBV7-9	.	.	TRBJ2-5	CASSRTVRTQYF	TGTGCCAGCAGCCGGACAGTGAGGACCCAGTACTTC
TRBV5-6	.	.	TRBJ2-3	CASSSGPIITDTQYF	TGTGCCAGCAGCTCGGGACCGATAATCACAGATACGCAGTATTTT
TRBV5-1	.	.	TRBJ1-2	CASSLGLGDGYTF	TGCGCCAGCAGCTTAGGGTTGGGTGATGGCTACACCTTC
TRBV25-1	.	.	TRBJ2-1	CASSEGTYYSYNEQFF	TGTGCCAGCAGTGAGGGGACCTACTACTCCTACAATGAGCAGTTCTTC
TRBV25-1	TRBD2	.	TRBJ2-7	CASSRKEAGDYEQYF	TGTGCCAGCAGTCGGAAAGAAGCGGGGGACTACGAGCAGTACTTC
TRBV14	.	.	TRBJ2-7	CASSQDYYEQYF	TGTGCCAGCAGCCAAGACTACTACGAGCAGTACTTC
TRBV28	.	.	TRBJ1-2	CASSLPVTNYGYTF	TGTGCCAGCAGTTTACCCGTAACTAACTATGGCTACACCTTC
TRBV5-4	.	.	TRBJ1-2	CASSLKTLGYTF	TGTGCCAGCAGCTTGAAGACGCTCGGCTACACCTTC
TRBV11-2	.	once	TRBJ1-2	CASSLRSGEQRPPYGYTF	TGTGCCAGCAGCTTAAGGTCGGGGGAACAGAGGCCTCCCTATGGCTACACCTTC
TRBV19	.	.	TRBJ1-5	CASSIGVGGQPQHF	TGTGCCAGTAGTATAGGGGTAGGGGGTCAGCCCCAGCATTTT
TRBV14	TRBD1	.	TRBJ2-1	CASSQSGGLQLHDEQFF	TGTGCCAGCAGCCAATCAGGGGGCTTGCAGTTACACGATGAGCAGTTCTTC
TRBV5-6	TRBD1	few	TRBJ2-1	CASSSKGQADNEQFF	TGTGCCAGCAGCTCAAAGGGACAGGCGGACAATGAGCAGTTCTTC
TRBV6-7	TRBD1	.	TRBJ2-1	CASSYSSGDRCYNEQFF	TGTGCCAGCAGTTACTCGTCCGGGGACAGATGCTACAATGAGCAGTTCTTC
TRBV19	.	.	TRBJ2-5	CASSLAVDKETQYF	TGTGCCAGTAGCCTTGCCGTGGATAAAGAGACCCAGTACTTC
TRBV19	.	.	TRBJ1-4	CASSPRDGEKLFF	TGTGCCAGTAGTCCCCGGGACGGGGAAAAACTGTTTTTT
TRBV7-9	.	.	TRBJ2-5	CASSRYQETQYF	TGTGCCAGCAGCCGGTACCAAGAGACCCAGTACTTC
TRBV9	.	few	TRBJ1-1	CASSVGRRGNTEAFF	TGTGCCAGCAGCGTAGGAAGGCGGGGGAACACTGAAGCTTTCTTT
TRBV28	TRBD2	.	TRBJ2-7	CASSNSAGTSGGHTYEQYF	TGTGCCAGCAGTAATTCGGCCGGGACTAGCGGAGGACATACCTACGAGCAGTACTTC
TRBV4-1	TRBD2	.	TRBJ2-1	CASSQDILAGGTSSYNEQFF	TGCGCCAGCAGCCAAGATATACTAGCGGGAGGGACGAGCTCCTACAATGAGCAGTTCTTC
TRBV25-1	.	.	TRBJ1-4	CASSDTWGDEKLFF	TGTGCCAGCAGTGATACGTGGGGGGATGAAAAACTGTTTTTT
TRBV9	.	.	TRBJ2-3	CASSVKGEADFSTDTQYF	TGTGCCAGCAGCGTAAAGGGGGAGGCCGACTTTAGCACAGATACGCAGTATTTT
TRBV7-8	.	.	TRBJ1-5	CASSLVGASNQPQHF	TGTGCCAGCAGCTTAGTTGGGGCGAGCAATCAGCCCCAGCATTTT
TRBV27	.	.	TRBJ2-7	CASSLKPLGSYEQYF	TGTGCCAGCAGTTTAAAGCCTTTAGGCTCCTACGAGCAGTACTTC
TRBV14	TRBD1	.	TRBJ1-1	CASSHGRGRRAEAFF	TGTGCCAGCAGCCATGGCAGGGGGCGAAGGGCTGAAGCTTTCTTT
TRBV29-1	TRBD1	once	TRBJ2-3	CSVRDRGYTDTQYF	TGCAGCGTCAGGGACAGGGGCTACACAGATACGCAGTATTTT
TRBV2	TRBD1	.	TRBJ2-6	CASNGDRAHVLTF	TGTGCCAGCAACGGGGACAGGGCCCACGTCCTGACTTTC
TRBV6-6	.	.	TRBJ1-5	CASTREMTGGQPQHF	TGTGCCAGCACTCGAGAGATGACAGGAGGTCAGCCCCAGCATTTT
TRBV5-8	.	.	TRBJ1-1	CASGWVPDTEAFF	TGTGCCAGCGGCTGGGTCCCCGACACTGAAGCTTTCTTT
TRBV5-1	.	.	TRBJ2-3	CASSLADTQYF	TGCGCCAGCAGTCTAGCGGATACGCAGTATTTT
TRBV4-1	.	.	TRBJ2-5	CASSPSRLEETQYF	TGCGCCAGCAGCCCGAGTAGACTAGAGGAGACCCAGTACTTC
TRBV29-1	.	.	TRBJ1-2	CSDVMDRYGYTF	TGCAGCGATGTGATGGACCGTTATGGCTACACCTTC
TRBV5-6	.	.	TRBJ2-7	CASSLEAQLACYEQYF	TGTGCCAGCAGCTTGGAGGCCCAACTTGCCTGCTACGAGCAGTACTTC
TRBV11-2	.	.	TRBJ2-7	CASSFGGTSYEQYF	TGTGCCAGCAGCTTTGGTGGGACTTCCTACGAGCAGTACTTC
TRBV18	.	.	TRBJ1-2	CASSPRYKNYGYTF	TGTGCCAGCTCACCACGATACAAGAACTATGGCTACACCTTC
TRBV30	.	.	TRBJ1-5	CAWSVPVAGNQPQHF	TGTGCCTGGAGTGTACCGGTCGCGGGCAATCAGCCCCAGCATTTT
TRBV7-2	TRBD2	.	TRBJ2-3	CASSPSGGRDTQYF	TGTGCCAGCAGCCCTAGCGGGGGAAGAGATACGCAGTATTTT
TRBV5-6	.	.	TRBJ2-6	CASSLGGPDSGANVLTF	TGTGCCAGCAGCTTGGGGGGCCCCGACTCTGGGGCCAACGTCCTGACTTTC
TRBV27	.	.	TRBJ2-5	CASSLLSATSEETQYF	TGTGCCAGCAGTTTACTCTCCGCGACTAGTGAAGAGACCCAGTACTTC
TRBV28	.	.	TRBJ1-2	CASTSQGGYGYTF	TGTGCCAGCACGAGCCAGGGCGGCTATGGCTACACCTTC
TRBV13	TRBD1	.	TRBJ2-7	CASSAQDRLGPHEQYF	TGTGCCAGCAGCGCTCAGGACAGGCTAGGCCCCCACGAGCAGTACTTC
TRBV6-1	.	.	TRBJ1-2	CAGQVEWGVNYGYTF	TGTGCCGGACAAGTTGAATGGGGGGTAAACTATGGCTACACCTTC
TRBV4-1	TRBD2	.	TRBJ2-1	CASSQVIVSGSSYNEQFF	TGCGCCAGCAGCCAAGTAATAGTAAGCGGGAGCTCCTACAATGAGCAGTTCTTC
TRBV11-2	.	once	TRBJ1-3	CASSLMRGNTIYF	TGTGCCAGCAGCTTGATGAGGGGGAACACCATATATTTT
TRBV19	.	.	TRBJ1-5	CASSISPTWAYQPQHF	TGTGCCAGTAGTATTTCCCCCACTTGGGCCTATCAGCCCCAGCATTTT